The sequence of this T cell receptor beta chain was determined in a study of chemoradiotherapy in HPV16-positive cancers. On this clone: Its antigen is undetermined.

Whole-study findings and limits: For HPV16-positive patients, expanding HPV-responsive T cells associated with longer recurrence-free survival. Functional assays defining HPV-specific T cells used only a couple of HPV16-positive patients. Candidate HPV-specific clones and E7-related TCR motifs grew in tumor during treatment.

The data were produced by immunoSEQ multiplex PCR, yet TCRdb's version contains in-frame clones alone and is incomplete. Of 25,000 to 40,000 clones detected, 70% to 90% appear once; the ten largest clones hold about 3.4%. This clonotype was sampled from a human donor with HPV-associated anogenital cancer. The sequences come from blood, collected from a patient who underwent chemoradiotherapy.

This CDR3 reads CASSSELQETQYF. The CDR3 DNA reads as TGTGCCAGCAGCTCAGAGCTCCAAGAGACCCAGTACTTC. This chain links TRBV7-8 with TRBJ2-5, with D hard to call. The V end was cut by 4 bases, the J end by 1 base, with 7 bases between. In germline, CDR1 is SGHVS, CDR2 FQNEAQ. The CDR3 is 13 residues long.